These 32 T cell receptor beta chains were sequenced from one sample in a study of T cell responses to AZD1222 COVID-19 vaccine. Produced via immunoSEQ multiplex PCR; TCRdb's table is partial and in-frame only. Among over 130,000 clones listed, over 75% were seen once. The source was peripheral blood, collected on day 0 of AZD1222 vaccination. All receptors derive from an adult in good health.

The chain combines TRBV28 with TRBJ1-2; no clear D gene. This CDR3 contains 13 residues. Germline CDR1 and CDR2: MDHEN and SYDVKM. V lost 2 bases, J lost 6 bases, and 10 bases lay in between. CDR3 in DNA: TGTGCCAGCAGTTTAGGGGAGGAGGATGGCTACACCTTC. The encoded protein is CASSLGEEDGYTF.

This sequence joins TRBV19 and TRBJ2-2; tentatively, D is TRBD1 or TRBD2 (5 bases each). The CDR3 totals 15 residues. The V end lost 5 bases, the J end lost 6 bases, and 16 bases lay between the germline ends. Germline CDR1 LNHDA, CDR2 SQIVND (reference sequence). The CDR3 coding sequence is TGTGCCAGTAGTGGGGACGGTTACCCGGCCGGGGAGCTGTTTTTT. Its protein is CASSGDGYPAGELFF.

The CDR3 loop is CASSSSGVTEAFF. In DNA, the CDR3 is TGTGCCAGCAGCTCTTCAGGGGTCACTGAAGCTTTCTTT. The gene calls are TRBV7-9 and TRBJ1-1; the D gene is possibly TRBD1 (6 bases). The V gene lost 4 bases and the J gene lost 4 bases, with 10 bases spanning the gap. The germline gives CDR1 SEHNR, CDR2 FQNEAQ (reference sequence). This CDR3 comprises 13 residues.

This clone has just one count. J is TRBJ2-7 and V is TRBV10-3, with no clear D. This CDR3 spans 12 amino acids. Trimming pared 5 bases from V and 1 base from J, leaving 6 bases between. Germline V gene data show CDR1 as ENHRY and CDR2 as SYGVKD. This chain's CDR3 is CAISMVSYEQYF. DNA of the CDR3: TGTGCCATCAGTATGGTTTCCTACGAGCAGTACTTC.

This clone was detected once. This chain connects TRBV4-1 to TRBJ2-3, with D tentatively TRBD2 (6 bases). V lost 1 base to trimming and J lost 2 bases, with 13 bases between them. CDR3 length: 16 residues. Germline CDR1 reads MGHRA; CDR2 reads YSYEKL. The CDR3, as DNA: TGCGCCAGCAGCCAAGCTGGACTACTCGTCACAGATACGCAGTATTTT. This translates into CASSQAGLLVTDTQYF.

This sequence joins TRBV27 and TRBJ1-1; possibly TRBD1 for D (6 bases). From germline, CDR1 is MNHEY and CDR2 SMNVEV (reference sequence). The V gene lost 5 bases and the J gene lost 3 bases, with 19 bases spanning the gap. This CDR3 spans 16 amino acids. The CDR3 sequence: CASSPFAQGRDTEAFF. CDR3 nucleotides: TGTGCCAGCAGTCCCTTCGCACAGGGACGTGACACTGAAGCTTTCTTT.

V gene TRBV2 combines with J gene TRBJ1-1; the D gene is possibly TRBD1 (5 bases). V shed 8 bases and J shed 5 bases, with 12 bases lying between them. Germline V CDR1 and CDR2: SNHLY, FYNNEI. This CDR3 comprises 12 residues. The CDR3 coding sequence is TGTGCCAGCTACCGACAGAGGACTGAAGCTTTCTTT. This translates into CASYRQRTEAFF. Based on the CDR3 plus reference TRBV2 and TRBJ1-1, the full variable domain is EPEVTQTPSHQVTQMGQEVILRCVPISNHLYFYWYRQILGQKVEFLVSFYNNEISEKSEIFDDQFSVERPDGSNFTLKIRSTKLEDSAMYFCASYRQRTEAFFGQGTRLTVV.

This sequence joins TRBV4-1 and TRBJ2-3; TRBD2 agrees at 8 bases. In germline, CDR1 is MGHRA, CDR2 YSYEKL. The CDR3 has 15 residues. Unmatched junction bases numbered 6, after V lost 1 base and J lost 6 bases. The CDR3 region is CASSQASGSRDTQYF. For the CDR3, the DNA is TGCGCCAGCAGCCAAGCGAGCGGGAGTAGGGATACGCAGTATTTT.

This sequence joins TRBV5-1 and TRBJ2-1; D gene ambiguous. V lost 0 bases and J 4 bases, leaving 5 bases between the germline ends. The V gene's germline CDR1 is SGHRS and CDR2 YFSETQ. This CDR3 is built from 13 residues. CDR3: CASSLGLYNEQFF. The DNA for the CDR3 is TGCGCCAGCAGCTTGGGTCTTTACAATGAGCAGTTCTTC.

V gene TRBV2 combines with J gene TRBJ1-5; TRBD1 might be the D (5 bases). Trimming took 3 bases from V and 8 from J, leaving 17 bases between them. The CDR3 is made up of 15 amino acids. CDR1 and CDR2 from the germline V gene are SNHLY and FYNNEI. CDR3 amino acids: CASSDARGGWEPQHF. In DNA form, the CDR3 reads TGTGCCAGCAGTGATGCTAGGGGAGGCTGGGAGCCCCAGCATTTT.

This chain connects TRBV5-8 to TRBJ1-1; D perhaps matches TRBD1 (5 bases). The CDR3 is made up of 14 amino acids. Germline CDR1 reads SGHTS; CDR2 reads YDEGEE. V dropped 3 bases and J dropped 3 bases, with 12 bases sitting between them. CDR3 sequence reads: CASSSGLIDTEAFF. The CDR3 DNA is TGTGCCAGCAGCTCGGGACTAATTGACACTGAAGCTTTCTTT.

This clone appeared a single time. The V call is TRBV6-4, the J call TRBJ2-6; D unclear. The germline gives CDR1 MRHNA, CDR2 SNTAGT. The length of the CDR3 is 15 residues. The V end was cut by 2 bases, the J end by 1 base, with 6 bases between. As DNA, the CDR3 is TGTGCCAGCAGTGACACCCGTTCTGGGGCCAACGTCCTGACTTTC. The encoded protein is CASSDTRSGANVLTF.

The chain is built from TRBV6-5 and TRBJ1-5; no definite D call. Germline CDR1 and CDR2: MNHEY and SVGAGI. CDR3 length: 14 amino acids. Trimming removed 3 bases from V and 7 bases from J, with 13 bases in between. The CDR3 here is CASSYYVGLQPQHF. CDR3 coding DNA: TGTGCCAGCAGTTATTATGTCGGGTTACAGCCCCAGCATTTT.

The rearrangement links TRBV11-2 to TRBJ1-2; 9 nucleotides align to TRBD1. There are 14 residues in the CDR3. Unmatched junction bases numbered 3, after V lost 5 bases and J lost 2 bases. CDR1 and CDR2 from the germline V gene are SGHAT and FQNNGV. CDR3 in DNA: TGTGCCAGCAGCACAGGGGGCTCGAACTATGGCTACACCTTC. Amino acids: CASSTGGSNYGYTF. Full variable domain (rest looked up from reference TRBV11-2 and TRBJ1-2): EAGVAQSPRYKIIEKRQSVAFWCNPISGHATLYWYQQILGQGPKLLIQFQNNGVVDDSQLPKDRFSAERLKGVDSTLKIQPAKLEDSAVYLCASSTGGSNYGYTFGSGTRLTVV.

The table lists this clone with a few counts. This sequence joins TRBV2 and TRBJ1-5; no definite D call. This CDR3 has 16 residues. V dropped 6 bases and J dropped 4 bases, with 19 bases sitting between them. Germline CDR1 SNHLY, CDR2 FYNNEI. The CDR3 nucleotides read TGTGCCAGCAGCCCCACCCTTCTGCGGGGAAATCAGCCCCAGCATTTT. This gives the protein CASSPTLLRGNQPQHF.

CDR3 nucleotide sequence: TGTGCCAGCAGCATGGGACAGGTTAGCACAGATACGCAGTATTTT. It is translated as CASSMGQVSTDTQYF. V usage is TRBV21-1 and J usage is TRBJ2-3; the table gives TRBD1 as D, unverified against the DNA. TRBV21-1 represents a pseudogene. The CDR3 totals 15 residues.

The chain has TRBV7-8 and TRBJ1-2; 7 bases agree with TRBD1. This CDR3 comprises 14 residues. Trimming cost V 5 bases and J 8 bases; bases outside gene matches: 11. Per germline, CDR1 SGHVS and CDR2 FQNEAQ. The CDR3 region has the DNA TGTGCCAGCAGCCCTCGGGAGGGGGCGCAGGGCTACACCTTC. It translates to CASSPREGAQGYTF.

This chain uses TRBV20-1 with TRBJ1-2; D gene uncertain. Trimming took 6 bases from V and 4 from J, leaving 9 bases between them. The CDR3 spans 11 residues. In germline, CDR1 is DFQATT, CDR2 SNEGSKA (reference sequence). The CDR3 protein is CSAKGGYGYTF. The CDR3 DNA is TGCAGTGCGAAGGGAGGCTATGGCTACACCTTC.

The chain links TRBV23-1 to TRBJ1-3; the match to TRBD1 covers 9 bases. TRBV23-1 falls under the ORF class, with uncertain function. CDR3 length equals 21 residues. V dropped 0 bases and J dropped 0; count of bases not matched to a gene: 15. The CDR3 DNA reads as TGCGCCAGCAGTCAATCTATTATTAACAGGGGGCGAGCAAACTCTGGAAACACCATATATTTT. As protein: CASSQSIINRGRANSGNTIYF.

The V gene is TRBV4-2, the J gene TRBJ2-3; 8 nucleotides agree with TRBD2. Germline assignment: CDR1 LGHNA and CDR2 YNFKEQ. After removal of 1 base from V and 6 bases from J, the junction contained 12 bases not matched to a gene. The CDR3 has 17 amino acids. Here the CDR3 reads CASSQAKVGLASDTQYF. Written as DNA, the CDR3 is TGTGCCAGCAGCCAAGCCAAGGTCGGACTAGCTTCGGATACGCAGTATTTT.

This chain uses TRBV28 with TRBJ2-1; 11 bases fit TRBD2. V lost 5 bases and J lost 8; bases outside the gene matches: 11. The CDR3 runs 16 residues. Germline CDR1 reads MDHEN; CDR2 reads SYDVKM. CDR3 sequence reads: CASSPSPGLAVHEQFF. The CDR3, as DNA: TGTGCCAGCAGTCCCTCCCCGGGACTAGCGGTCCATGAGCAGTTCTTC. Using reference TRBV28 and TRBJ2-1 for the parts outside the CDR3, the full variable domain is DVKVTQSSRYLVKRTGEKVFLECVQDMDHENMFWYRQDPGLGLRLIYFSYDVKMKEKGDIPEGYSVSREKKERFSLILESASTNQTSMYLCASSPSPGLAVHEQFFGPGTRLTVL.

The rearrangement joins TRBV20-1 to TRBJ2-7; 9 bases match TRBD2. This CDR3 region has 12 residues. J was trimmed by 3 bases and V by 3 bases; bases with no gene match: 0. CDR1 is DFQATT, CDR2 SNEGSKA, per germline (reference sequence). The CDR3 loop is CSASSGGYEQYF. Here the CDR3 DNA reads TGCAGTGCTAGTAGCGGGGGCTACGAGCAGTACTTC.

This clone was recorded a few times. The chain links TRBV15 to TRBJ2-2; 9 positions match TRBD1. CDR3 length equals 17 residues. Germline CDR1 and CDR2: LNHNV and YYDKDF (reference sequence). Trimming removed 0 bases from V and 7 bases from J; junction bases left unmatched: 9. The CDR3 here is CATSRDQPDRGGGELFF. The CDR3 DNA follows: TGTGCCACCAGCAGAGATCAACCGGACAGGGGAGGCGGGGAGCTGTTTTTT. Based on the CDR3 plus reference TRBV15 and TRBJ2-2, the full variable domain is DAMVIQNPRYQVTQFGKPVTLSCSQTLNHNVMYWYQQKSSQAPKLLFHYYDKDFNNEADTPDNFQSRRPNTSFCFLDIRSPGLGDTAMYLCATSRDQPDRGGGELFFGEGSRLTVL.

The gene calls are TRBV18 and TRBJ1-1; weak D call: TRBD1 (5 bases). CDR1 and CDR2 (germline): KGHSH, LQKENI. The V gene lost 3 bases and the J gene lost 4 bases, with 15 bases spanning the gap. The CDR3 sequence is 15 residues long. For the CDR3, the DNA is TGTGCCAGCTCACCTGGGCAGGGAAAGGGCACTGAAGCTTTCTTT. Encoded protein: CASSPGQGKGTEAFF.

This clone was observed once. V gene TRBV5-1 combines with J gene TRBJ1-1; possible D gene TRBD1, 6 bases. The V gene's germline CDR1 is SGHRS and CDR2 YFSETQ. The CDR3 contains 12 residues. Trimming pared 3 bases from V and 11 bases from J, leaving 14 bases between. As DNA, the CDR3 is TGCGCCAGCAGCTCCCGAGGGGGTTTGGCTTTCTTT. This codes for CASSSRGGLAFF.

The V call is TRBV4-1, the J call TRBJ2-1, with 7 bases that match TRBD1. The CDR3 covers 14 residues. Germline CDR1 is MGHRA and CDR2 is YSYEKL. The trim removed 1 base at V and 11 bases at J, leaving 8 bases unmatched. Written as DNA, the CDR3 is TGCGCCAGCAGCCAAGTAGGGACAGACCAAAAGCAGTTCTTC. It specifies CASSQVGTDQKQFF.

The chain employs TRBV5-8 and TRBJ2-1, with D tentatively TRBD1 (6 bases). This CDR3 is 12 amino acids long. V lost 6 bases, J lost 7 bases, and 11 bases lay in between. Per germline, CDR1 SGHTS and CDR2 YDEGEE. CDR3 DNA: TGTGCCAGCACCTTTAGGGGGAATGAGCAGTTCTTC. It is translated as CASTFRGNEQFF.

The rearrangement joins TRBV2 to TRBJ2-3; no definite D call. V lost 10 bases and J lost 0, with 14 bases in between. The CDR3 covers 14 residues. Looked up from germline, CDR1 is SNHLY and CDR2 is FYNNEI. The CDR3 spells CATEQNLSTDTQYF. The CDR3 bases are TGTGCCACCGAACAGAATCTTAGCACAGATACGCAGTATTTT.

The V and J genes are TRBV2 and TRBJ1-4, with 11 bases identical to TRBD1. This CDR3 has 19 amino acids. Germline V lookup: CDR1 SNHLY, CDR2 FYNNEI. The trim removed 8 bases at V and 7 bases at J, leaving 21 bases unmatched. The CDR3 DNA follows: TGTGCCAGCTCTCTCAGCCCAGGACAGGGGGCGCGAGGGGGTGAAAAACTGTTTTTT. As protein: CASSLSPGQGARGGEKLFF.

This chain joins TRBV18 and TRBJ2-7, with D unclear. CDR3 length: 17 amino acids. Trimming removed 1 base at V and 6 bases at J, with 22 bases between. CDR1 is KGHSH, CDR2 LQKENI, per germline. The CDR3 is CASSPLEKILAHGEQYF. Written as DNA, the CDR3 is TGTGCCAGCTCACCACTCGAGAAGATCCTGGCCCATGGCGAGCAGTACTTC. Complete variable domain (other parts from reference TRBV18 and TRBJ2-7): NAGVMQNPRHLVRRRGQEARLRCSPMKGHSHVYWYRQLPEEGLKFMVYLQKENIIDESGMPKERFSAEFPKEGPSILRIQQVVRGDSAAYFCASSPLEKILAHGEQYFGPGTRLTVT.

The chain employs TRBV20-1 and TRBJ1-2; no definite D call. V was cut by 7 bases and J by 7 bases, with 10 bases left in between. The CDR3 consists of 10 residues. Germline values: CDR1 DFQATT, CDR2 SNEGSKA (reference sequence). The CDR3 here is CSGGFGGYTF. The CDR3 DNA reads TGCAGTGGAGGGTTCGGTGGCTACACCTTC.

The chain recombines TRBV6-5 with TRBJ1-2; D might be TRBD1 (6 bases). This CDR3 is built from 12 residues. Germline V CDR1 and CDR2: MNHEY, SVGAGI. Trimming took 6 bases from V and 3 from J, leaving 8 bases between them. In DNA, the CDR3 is TGTGCCAGCAGCGGACAGTACTATGGCTACACCTTC. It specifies CASSGQYYGYTF.